One sample yielded the 29 T cell receptor beta chains listed below, sequenced in a study of T cell responses to AZD1222 COVID-19 vaccine. Libraries were prepared by immunoSEQ multiplex PCR; TCRdb keeps only in-frame clonotypes and omits some of them. The data contain 130,000 or so clones, over 85% of them singletons. Sequenced here: peripheral blood, sampled on day 0 of AZD1222 vaccination. These receptor sequences come from an adult in good health.

This rearrangement joins TRBV13 to TRBJ2-7, with D maybe TRBD1 (6 bases). The V and J ends lost 4 bases and 1 base respectively, with 11 bases between them. Germline V gives CDR1 PRHDT, CDR2 FYEKMQ (reference sequence). The CDR3 is 14 amino acids. CDR3 DNA: TGTGCCAGCAGCTCAGGGGTACTTTCCTACGAGCAGTACTTC. Amino acids: CASSSGVLSYEQYF.

The chain joins TRBV5-6 to TRBJ1-2; the D is unclear. The CDR3 has 11 residues. Germline CDR1 reads SGHDT; CDR2 reads YYEEEE. Trimming took off 6 bases at V and 6 bases at J, with 9 bases between the two ends. CDR3: CASTSSHGYTF. The CDR3 nucleotides read TGTGCCAGCACCTCTTCCCATGGCTACACCTTC.

The chain uses TRBV5-1 and TRBJ2-5; D is unclear. The CDR3 has 12 residues. The V end was cut by 0 bases, the J end by 3 bases, with 3 bases between. The germline gives CDR1 SGHRS, CDR2 YFSETQ. CDR3 region: CASSLVEETQYF. DNA for the CDR3: TGCGCCAGCAGCTTGGTGGAAGAGACCCAGTACTTC.

V and J are TRBV12-3 or TRBV12-4 and TRBJ2-7; D perhaps matches TRBD2 (5 bases). The V gene lost 7 bases and the J gene lost 3 bases, with 13 bases spanning the gap. CDR3 length: 13 residues. The CDR3 DNA reads as TGTGCCAGCACTCGGGGAGTGCGCTACGAGCAGTACTTC. Encoded protein: CASTRGVRYEQYF.

V is TRBV5-1 and J is TRBJ1-6; 12 nucleotides match TRBD1. V lost 4 bases, J lost 8 bases, and 4 bases stayed unmatched. Per the germline V gene, CDR1 is SGHRS and CDR2 is YFSETQ. The length of the CDR3 is 15 residues. For the CDR3, the DNA is TGCGCCAGCAGCGCTGGGACAGGGGGCGATTCACCCCTCCACTTT. This encodes CASSAGTGGDSPLHF.

J is TRBJ1-4 and V is TRBV10-3; possibly TRBD1 for D (5 bases). Per germline, CDR1 ENHRY and CDR2 SYGVKD. The V and J ends lost 10 bases and 8 bases respectively, with 17 bases between them. The CDR3 loop spans 13 amino acids. The DNA of the CDR3 is TGTGCCACGGGAACAGGAATCGGGGAAAAACTGTTTTTT. Translating it yields CATGTGIGEKLFF.

The chain uses TRBV4-1 and TRBJ2-2, with TRBD2 matching over 7 bases. This CDR3 has 15 amino acids. Germline lookup yields CDR1 MGHRA and CDR2 YSYEKL. Losses at the gene ends were 3 bases for V and 6 bases for J; bases not matched to a gene: 7. CDR3 residues: CASSQSTSVAGELFF. Written as DNA, the CDR3 is TGCGCCAGCAGCCAGAGTACTAGCGTAGCCGGGGAGCTGTTTTTT.

The table lists this clone with a few counts. The chain links TRBV5-6 to TRBJ1-2, with 10 bases fitting TRBD1. CDR1 is SGHDT and CDR2 is YYEEEE in the germline V gene. The ends lost 4 bases at V and 2 bases at J; junction bases unmatched: 8. This CDR3 has 16 amino acids. Written as DNA, the CDR3 is TGTGCCAGCAGCCCAGGGACAGGGGTTTCCAACTATGGCTACACCTTC. It yields the protein CASSPGTGVSNYGYTF.

The J gene is TRBJ1-2, the V gene TRBV9; 7 bases agree with TRBD1. V lost 0 bases and J lost 7; bases outside the gene matches: 12. The CDR3 runs to 16 residues. Germline V gene data show CDR1 as SGDLS and CDR2 as YYNGEE. The CDR3 is CASSVEGGQERVGYTF. The CDR3 DNA is TGTGCCAGCAGCGTAGAAGGAGGACAGGAGAGGGTTGGCTACACCTTC. Variable domain in full (rest from reference TRBV9 and TRBJ1-2): DSGVTQTPKHLITATGQRVTLRCSPRSGDLSVYWYQQSLDQGLQFLIQYYNGEERAKGNILERFSAQQFPDLHSELNLSSLELGDSALYFCASSVEGGQERVGYTFGSGTRLTVV.

The chain has TRBV5-1 and TRBJ1-2; the D is unclear. This CDR3 region has 16 residues. V lost 3 bases and J lost 4, with 19 bases in between. Germline V gene data show CDR1 as SGHRS and CDR2 as YFSETQ. As DNA, the CDR3 is TGCGCCAGCAGCTCCCCCGGAGATCTCCGCTCCTATGGCTACACCTTC. This sequence encodes CASSSPGDLRSYGYTF.

The V call is TRBV4-1, the J call TRBJ1-2; tentatively, D is TRBD1 (6 bases). Germline V gene sequence: CDR1 MGHRA, CDR2 YSYEKL. The V and J ends lost 0 bases and 5 bases respectively, with 16 bases between them. This CDR3 region has 16 residues. CDR3 bases: TGCGCCAGCAGCCAAGAGTGGACGGGGGCAGGGTATGGCTACACCTTC. It codes for CASSQEWTGAGYGYTF.

V is TRBV6-7 and J is TRBJ1-3; no firm D call. TRBV6-7 is an ORF for which the function is uncertain. The CDR3 length is 12 residues. Deletions cut 9 bases from V and 3 bases from J, with 9 bases between. In DNA form, the CDR3 reads TGTGCCAGGAGGTCCTTTGGAAACACCATATATTTT. Translating it yields CARRSFGNTIYF.

This sequence joins TRBV27 and TRBJ2-7; the D is unclear. The V gene lost 7 bases and the J gene lost 1 base, with 8 bases spanning the gap. CDR1 is MNHEY, CDR2 SMNVEV, per germline (reference sequence). The CDR3 is 12 residues long. CDR3 in amino acids: CASNRRSYEQYF. The CDR3 DNA reads as TGTGCCAGCAATCGGAGATCCTACGAGCAGTACTTC.

In this sample, this clone turned up once. The CDR3 DNA is TGTGCCAGCAGTGACTCGGCAGACACAGATACGCAGTATTTT. It is translated as CASSDSADTDTQYF. This chain joins TRBV6-4 and TRBJ2-3; D call uncertain. Deletions cut 0 bases from V and 2 bases from J, with 6 bases between. CDR1 is MRHNA and CDR2 is SNTAGT in the germline V gene. There are 14 residues in the CDR3.

This sequence joins TRBV10-3 and TRBJ1-1; the match to TRBD1 covers 8 bases. The CDR3 is 14 amino acids. The V and J ends lost 7 bases and 2 bases, in that order; junction bases with no gene match: 6. Germline assignment: CDR1 ENHRY and CDR2 SYGVKD. The CDR3 region has the DNA TGTGCCATCAAGCAAGGACAGGGAAACACTGAAGCTTTCTTT. This gives the protein CAIKQGQGNTEAFF.

This chain joins TRBV18 and TRBJ1-2; 7 positions match TRBD1. This CDR3 is 13 amino acids long. CDR1 is KGHSH, CDR2 LQKENI, per germline. The J segment lost 7 bases and the V segment lost 4 bases, leaving 6 bases of the junction unmatched. This chain's CDR3 is CASSRGGLAGYTF. The CDR3 nucleotides are TGTGCCAGCTCACGAGGGGGCTTGGCTGGCTACACCTTC.

The chain is built from TRBV2 and TRBJ2-2, with 12 bases fitting TRBD1. The CDR3 has 16 residues. V lost 7 bases, J lost 7 bases, and 10 bases stayed unmatched. From germline, CDR1 is SNHLY and CDR2 FYNNEI. The CDR3: CASTSGTGGFGGELFF. CDR3 coding DNA: TGTGCCAGCACCTCCGGGACAGGGGGCTTTGGCGGGGAGCTGTTTTTT.

Here the CDR3 DNA reads TGTGCCAGCAGCTTGGGGCCAAATGAAAAACTGTTTTTT. The encoded protein is CASSLGPNEKLFF. The chain joins TRBV5-5 to TRBJ1-4, with D unclear. The CDR3 contains 13 residues. V lost 0 bases, J lost 5 bases, and 5 bases lay in between. Germline-derived CDR1 and CDR2 are SGHKS and YYEKEE (reference sequence).

The rearrangement links TRBV5-4 to TRBJ1-6; perhaps TRBD1 as D (5 bases). Between the trimmed V and J ends, which lost 4 bases and 6 bases, there was a span of 17 bases. The CDR3 has 16 residues. Germline lookup yields CDR1 SGHNT and CDR2 YYREEE (reference sequence). CDR3: CASSPGPLKGNSPLHF. CDR3 DNA sequence: TGTGCCAGCAGCCCGGGACCTCTTAAGGGTAATTCACCCCTCCACTTT.

This chain connects TRBV2 to TRBJ2-3; a weak D match, TRBD1 (6 bases). Germline CDR1 SNHLY, CDR2 FYNNEI. The CDR3 is 15 amino acids. Trimming took 5 bases from V and 0 from J, leaving 12 bases between them. CDR3 sequence (DNA): TGTGCCAGCAGTTCACAGGGATCTAGCACAGATACGCAGTATTTT. It yields the protein CASSSQGSSTDTQYF.

This sequence joins TRBV5-4 and TRBJ1-2; a weak D match, TRBD1 (5 bases). V was clipped by 1 base and J by 2 bases, with 9 bases between them. Germline V gene sequence: CDR1 SGHNT, CDR2 YYREEE (reference sequence). The CDR3 is 14 amino acids. CDR3 amino acids: CASSLPPGNYGYTF. CDR3 sequence (DNA): TGTGCCAGCAGCTTGCCGCCAGGGAACTATGGCTACACCTTC.

The rearrangement uses TRBV3-1 (or the pseudogene TRBV3-2) and TRBJ1-6; D perhaps matches TRBD1 (5 bases). The length of the CDR3 is 15 residues. With 2 bases removed from V and 2 bases from J, the gap between germline ends came to 7 bases. Looked up from germline, CDR1 is LGHDT and CDR2 is YNNKEL (reference sequence). This CDR3 reads CASSQRGPYNSPLHF. DNA for the CDR3: TGTGCCAGCAGCCAAAGGGGCCCCTATAATTCACCCCTCCACTTT.

The rearrangement uses TRBV2 and TRBJ2-5, with a tentative D call TRBD2 (5 bases). Germline V CDR1 and CDR2: SNHLY, FYNNEI. V gave up 6 bases and J gave up 4 bases, with 18 bases separating them. CDR3 length: 15 residues. CDR3 nucleotides: TGTGCCAGCAGGCCCCGGGGTTGGGCGGGAGAGACCCAGTACTTC. Protein product: CASRPRGWAGETQYF.

The V call is TRBV28, the J call TRBJ2-3; D assignment may be TRBD1 or TRBD2 (5 bases each). The CDR3 has 15 amino acids. Trimming removed 6 bases at V and 0 bases at J, with 13 bases between. The V gene's germline CDR1 is MDHEN and CDR2 SYDVKM. CDR3 DNA: TGTGCCAGCAGGGGGGATGGACTCAGCACAGATACGCAGTATTTT. It yields the protein CASRGDGLSTDTQYF.

The table lists this clone with a few counts. The chain combines TRBV5-1 with TRBJ1-4; 9 bases agree with TRBD1. V lost 4 bases, J lost 6 bases, and 7 bases stayed unmatched. The CDR3 is 15 residues long. The germline V gene encodes CDR1 SGHRS and CDR2 YFSETQ. The CDR3, as DNA: TGCGCCAGCAGCACAGGGACAGGGCTGTATGAAAAACTGTTTTTT. Protein product: CASSTGTGLYEKLFF.

The CDR3: CASSPRTSGGVREQFF. As DNA, the CDR3 is TGTGCCAGTAGCCCTCGGACTAGCGGGGGGGTTCGTGAGCAGTTCTTC. This sequence joins TRBV19 and TRBJ2-1, with 15 bases aligning to TRBD2. The junction had 9 bases not matched to a gene; V was cut back by 6 bases and J by 9 bases. The CDR3 covers 16 residues. The germline V gene has CDR1 LNHDA and CDR2 SQIVND (reference sequence).

This sequence joins TRBV6-5 and TRBJ1-3, with D possibly TRBD1 on 5 matching bases. There are 12 residues in the CDR3. V shed 6 bases and J shed 4 bases, with 7 bases lying between them. Per the germline V gene, CDR1 is MNHEY and CDR2 is SVGAGI. The CDR3 DNA follows: TGTGCCAGCAGGACAGAGGGAAACACCATATATTTT. Its translation: CASRTEGNTIYF.

The chain uses TRBV13 and TRBJ2-1, with TRBD1 matching 9 bases. The germline gives CDR1 PRHDT, CDR2 FYEKMQ (reference sequence). This CDR3 contains 13 residues. J was trimmed by 3 bases and V by 6 bases; bases with no gene match: 0. CDR3 amino acids: CASRTGGYNEQFF. CDR3 bases: TGTGCCAGCAGGACAGGGGGCTACAATGAGCAGTTCTTC. The whole variable domain, remainder taken from reference TRBV13 and TRBJ2-1, is AAGVIQSPRHLIKEKRETATLKCYPIPRHDTVYWYQQGPGQDPQFLISFYEKMQSDKGSIPDRFSAQQFSDYHSELNMSSLELGDSALYFCASRTGGYNEQFFGPGTRLTVL.

This chain uses TRBV3-1 (or the pseudogene TRBV3-2) with TRBJ2-3; TRBD1 or TRBD2 may be the D gene (6 bases each). The germline V and J ends were trimmed by 1 base and 0 bases, with 11 bases remaining between them. Germline loops: CDR1 LGHDT, CDR2 YNNKEL (reference sequence). CDR3 size: 16 residues. The chain's CDR3 is CASSQAGAGSTDTQYF. The DNA of the CDR3 is TGTGCCAGCAGCCAAGCGGGGGCAGGGAGCACAGATACGCAGTATTTT.